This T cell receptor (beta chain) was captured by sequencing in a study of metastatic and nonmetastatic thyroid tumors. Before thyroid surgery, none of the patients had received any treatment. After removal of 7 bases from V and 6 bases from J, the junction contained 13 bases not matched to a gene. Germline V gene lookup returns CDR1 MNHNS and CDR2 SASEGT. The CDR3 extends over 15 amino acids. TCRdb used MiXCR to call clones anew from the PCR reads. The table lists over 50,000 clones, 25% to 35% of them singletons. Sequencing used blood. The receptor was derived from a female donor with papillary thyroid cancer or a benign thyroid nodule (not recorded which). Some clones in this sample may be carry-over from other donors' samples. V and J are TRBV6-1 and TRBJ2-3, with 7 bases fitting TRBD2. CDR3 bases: TGTGCCAGCACAACGGGGGGAGGGTCCGGGGATACGCAGTATTTT. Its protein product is CASTTGGGSGDTQYF.